Given below is one T cell receptor (beta chain) in context. Its specificity is not known. The data originate from a study of cytomegalovirus exposure and HLA in healthy donors. Study-wide findings and caveats: TCR beta sequences reportedly predicted most subjects' HLA-A and HLA-B alleles accurately. Later analysis found that TCR beta chains associated with HLA were more clonally expanded than other, equally common chains.

PCR primers comprised 60 Vbeta and 13 Jbeta primers. Here immunoSEQ multiplex PCR was the method, and the copy in TCRdb shows in-frame clones only, minus some. The sample lists under 200,000 clones, approximately 81% occurring once. This CDR3 region has 15 residues. V shed 4 bases and J shed 2 bases, with 13 bases lying between them. CDR1 and CDR2 from the germline V gene are SGHRS and YFSETQ. The material sequenced was PBMCs. The chain has TRBV5-1 and TRBJ2-1, with D tentatively TRBD2 (6 bases). The sequence came from a man aged 18-30 years in good health and CMV-seronegative. In DNA, the CDR3 is TGCGCCAGCAGCGCCGGGACTGGAGCCTACAATGAGCAGTTCTTC. Translation: CASSAGTGAYNEQFF.